This T cell receptor beta chain was documented in a study of T cell responses to AZD1222 COVID-19 vaccine. Repertoires were generated with immunoSEQ multiplex PCR, while TCRdb's copy carries only in-frame clones and drops some. Of 150,000 or so clones listed, about 91% are singletons. The sample here was peripheral blood, taken on day 0 of AZD1222 vaccination. The TCR comes from an adult in good health.

CDR3 nucleotides: TGCGCCAGCAGCTCGAGACTAGCGGGGGACACAGATACGCAGTATTTT. The encoded protein is CASSSRLAGDTDTQYF. V is TRBV5-1 and J is TRBJ2-3; 12 positions match TRBD2. CDR1 SGHRS and CDR2 YFSETQ come from the germline V gene. Germline trimming cut 3 bases from V and 2 bases from J; bases unmatched to any gene: 4. The CDR3 length is 16 residues.